This TCR beta chain was found in a study of shared clonotypes between healthy human individuals (dated by TCRdb to 2018 to 2021). Turning to the overall study: The cohort comprised a couple of women and three men aged 18 to 49 years. Libraries were prepared and TCR repertoires were sequenced by different laboratories using diverse techniques, in order to increase sequencing depth and limit assay-specific biases. The study deeply sequenced blood TCR repertoires of about 5 healthy adults to estimate repertoire size and the extent of clonotype sharing between individuals. Per donor, leukapheresis produced somewhere between about 0.94 and 9.5 billion PBMCs.

Of note for this clone: The antigen it binds to is not known. No much larger clone exists at a distance of one base, and base qualities are not known.

Overall results and qualifications from the work: Pairwise subsampling led to the expectation that sequencing depth would affect the degree of clonotype sharing among donors. Because the study included a small number of donors, the genetic and exposure-history diversity represented was limited. Sampling was restricted to blood, and TCR repertoires in tissues likely differ from the TCR repertoires found in blood.

The donors were healthy, HIV-negative adults who had no recently reported acute infections or vaccinations. Every donor was a Caucasian adult living in Nashville, Tennessee, USA. For unsorted samples, tens of millions of PBMCs were counted and genomic DNA was extracted with the QIAamp DNA Blood Mini kit. Blood was collected by leukapheresis, and PBMCs were isolated by Ficoll-Histopaque density gradient centrifugation and then cryopreserved in liquid nitrogen vapor phase. TCR CDR3 regions were amplified from genomic DNA by multiplex PCR using the deep immunoSEQ assay. Extracted genomic DNA from each cell subset was distributed evenly across all wells of several immunoSEQ 96-well plates, and each plate was treated as a replicate. For unsorted PBMC, each replicate PCR was loaded with about 270 ng genomic DNA, equivalent to about 33,000 T cell genomes. Genomic DNA from unsorted PBMC was sequenced over ten immunoSEQ deep assay plates. Purified libraries were quantified with a Qubit 3.0 fluorometer, sized on a Bioanalyzer 2100, and re-quantified with the KAPA Library Quantification kit. Every immunoSEQ 96-well plate was sequenced on a separate single-read 150-cycle Illumina NextSeq 550 flow cell. The authors processed their data as follows. Because the immunoSEQ output held only junctional sequences and lacked quality scores, the filtering could not match the filtering applied to full-length reads. Sequences were annotated with PyIR, a Python wrapper for IgBLAST v1.9, using IMGT germline references to assign V/J genes and CDR3. Any read was removed if the V/J assignment was weak (E-value above 1e-6), the CDR3 was missing, or the read contained stop codons, out-of-frame junctions, or ambiguous translated residues. A V3J clonotype was defined by an identical inferred V gene, J gene, and CDR3 amino acid sequence. The percentage overlap between two repertoires was calculated by dividing the number of shared unique clonotypes by the size of the smaller repertoire. Richness of each repertoire was evaluated using RTK rarefaction, the Chao1 estimator, and Recon v2.1 estimates of unobserved clonotypes. The immuneACCESS repertoire file appears here via TCRdb, limited to in-frame rearrangements. These files lack a portion of the clones; in checked studies, under half of the deficit traces to unresolved V genes, and the cause of the others is not known. The V and J calls and clone size were taken over from that table, and D and trimming were inferred from the DNA. Here the sample has roughly 500,000 clones; over 75% occur a single time. Jointly, the top ten make up approximately 12% of the sample.

From the cysteine through the phenylalanine, the CDR3 covers 13 amino acids. The sequence is cut down to CDR3 DNA, 39 bases in frame from base 1. The CDR1 and CDR2 encoded by the germline V gene (reference sequence) are LNHDA and SQIVND. Trimming removed 4 bases from V and 5 bases from J, leaving 11 bases between the germline ends. This clonotype was sampled from a woman between 40 and 55 years old in good health. Some clones in this sample may be carry-over from other donors' samples. The chain is encoded by TRBV19 joined to TRBJ1-1, and possibly TRBD1, on 6 matching bases. Material: PBMCs. CDR3 protein: CASSRGQLTEAFF. The nucleotide sequence reads as follows: TGTGCCAGTAGTAGGGGGCAACTGACTGAAGCTTTCTTT. The full variable domain, with segments outside the CDR3 supplied by the reference TRBV19 and TRBJ1-1 proteins, appears as DGGITQSPKYLFRKEGQNVTLSCEQNLNHDAMYWYRQDPGQGLRLIYYSQIVNDFQKGDIAEGYSVSREKKESFPLTVTSAQKNPTAFYLCASSRGQLTEAFFGQGTRLTVV.